This entry concerns a single TCR beta chain. Its antigen remains unknown. This CDR3 spans 13 amino acids. Trimming removed 5 bases from V and 1 base from J, with 8 bases in between. The data belong to a study of early T cells in non-severe SARS-CoV-2 infection. Across the study: Whole-blood bulk RNA, unsorted, was sequenced, and chains were unpaired.

cDNA molecules, individually, were tagged with unique molecular identifiers. TCRdb reprocessed the 5' RACE reads with MiXCR, giving one entry per CDR3 protein. The table records 40,000 to 65,000 distinct CDR3 sequences, 7% to 9% of them present only once. Notes on the study in general: The study's VDJdb matching favored anti-spike CD8 responses and missed private and CD4 specificities.

This clonotype was obtained from an adult who was a healthcare worker with PCR-confirmed SARS-CoV-2 infection or an uninfected control (not recorded which). Sample: whole blood. The chain combines TRBV12-3 or TRBV12-4 with TRBJ1-2, with a possible D match to TRBD1 (6 bases). CDR3 coding DNA: TGTGCCAGCAGTCCGGACAGTAACTATGGCTACACCTTC. Translating gives CASSPDSNYGYTF.